These T cell receptor beta chains were read from a single sample in a study of graft-versus-host responses after intestinal transplantation. Some clones are missing from TCRdb's copy, which holds only in-frame ones; the method was immunoSEQ multiplex PCR. The data contain some 44,000 clones, about 94% of them singletons. The sequenced sample was PBMCs, obtained approximately 360 days after intestinal transplant. These receptors were collected from a human patient who received an intestinal transplant, so some T cells may come from the graft donor. CDR3s include the opening cysteine and the closing phenylalanine or tryptophan. The D gene is left open where the match is weak. For some rows the clone size is stated as once, few or many, or as a class when expanded; others skip it.

TGTGCCAGTAGTAAACCGGGACAGGGGGCTGGCGAGCAGTACTTC	CASSKPGQGAGEQYF	few	TRBV19	TRBD1	TRBJ2-7
TGTGCCATCAGCGGGGGGCTGCCAAATGAGCAGTTCTTC	CAISGGLPNEQFF	NA	TRBV10-3	NA	TRBJ2-1
TGCAGTGCTCTACACAGGGAAAAACTGTTTTTT	CSALHREKLFF	NA	TRBV20-1	NA	TRBJ1-4
TGTGCCAGCTCACCCGGGACAGGGGGCGATGGGGCTTTCTTT	CASSPGTGGDGAFF	NA	TRBV18	TRBD1	TRBJ1-1
TGTGCCAGCAGCTTAGCTGGTGGTAGGGGTCAGGGTACGCAGTATTTT	CASSLAGGRGQGTQYF	NA	TRBV7-2	NA	TRBJ2-3
TGCGCCAGCAGCCAGCCGGGACAGGGTAAGGCCAAAAACATTCAGTACTTC	CASSQPGQGKAKNIQYF	NA	TRBV4-1	TRBD1	TRBJ2-4
TGTGCCAGCAGTGAGGCCTCCGGTCGGTATGGCTACACCTTC	CASSEASGRYGYTF	NA	TRBV6-5	NA	TRBJ1-2
TGTGTCAGACTCGGGACTAGCGGGGAGGGGGCCACAGATACGCAGTATTTT	CVRLGTSGEGATDTQYF	NA	TRBV7-5	NA	TRBJ2-3
TGTGCCAGCAGCAAAGTGATAGACCGATCGGGCCCAGGGGGTGGCTACACCTTC	CASSKVIDRSGPGGGYTF	NA	TRBV21-1	NA	TRBJ1-2
TGTGCCAGCATCGGTGGTAGCGGGAGGCGAGATACGCAGTATTTT	CASIGGSGRRDTQYF	NA	TRBV2	TRBD2	TRBJ2-3
TGTGCCAGCAGTTTAGGGACACCGTGGGAGACTAACTATGGCTACACCTTC	CASSLGTPWETNYGYTF	NA	TRBV27	NA	TRBJ1-2
TGTGCCAGCAAGTTAGGACAGGGGGCGGGGAATGAGCAGTTCTTC	CASKLGQGAGNEQFF	NA	TRBV6-1	TRBD1	TRBJ2-1
TGTGCCAGCAGTGACTCGCGCGGGGGGGCCACCGGGGAGCTGTTTTTT	CASSDSRGGATGELFF	few	TRBV6-4	TRBD2	TRBJ2-2
TGCGCGGTGTGGGGGGGTGACACCGGGGAGCTGTTTTTT	CAVWGGDTGELFF	NA	TRBV12-5	TRBD2	TRBJ2-2
TGTGCCAGTAGTATATGGGGCAGGGACGGCGAGCAGTACTTC	CASSIWGRDGEQYF	NA	TRBV19	NA	TRBJ2-7
TGTGCCAGCAGTGAAAACCCAGGGAACCCCTATGGCTACACCTTC	CASSENPGNPYGYTF	NA	TRBV6-1	NA	TRBJ1-2
TGTGCCACCAGCAGGACTAGCGGGAGGCTGGATACGCAGTATTTT	CATSRTSGRLDTQYF	once	TRBV15	TRBD2	TRBJ2-3
TGTGCCTCTAAGGCGACAGGATTTACCTACGAGCAGTACTTC	CASKATGFTYEQYF	NA	TRBV28	NA	TRBJ2-7
TGTGCCAGTATCCGGGACAGGGGTGTATCGGGGGAGCTGTTTTTT	CASIRDRGVSGELFF	NA	TRBV19	TRBD1	TRBJ2-2
TGTGCCAGCCGAAAGGGACAGGGCTACGAGCAGTACTTC	CASRKGQGYEQYF	NA	TRBV6-5	TRBD1	TRBJ2-7
TGCGCCAGCAGCCGTACAACGACCGGGACAGGGGGCTACGAGCAGTACTTC	CASSRTTTGTGGYEQYF	NA	TRBV5-1	TRBD1	TRBJ2-7
TGTGCCAGTAAACAGAGGACAGATAACAATGAGCAGTTCTTC	CASKQRTDNNEQFF	once	TRBV19	NA	TRBJ2-1
TGCAGTGCTACGGTTTCGGACATTCAGTACTTC	CSATVSDIQYF	NA	TRBV20-1	NA	TRBJ2-4
TGTGCCAGCTCCCTGGACAGCTACAATCAGCCCCAGCATTTT	CASSLDSYNQPQHF	NA	TRBV18	NA	TRBJ1-5
TGTGCCAGCAGTTTAGGAGGGCAATTTGGAGCGGACTATGGCTACACCTTC	CASSLGGQFGADYGYTF	NA	TRBV27	NA	TRBJ1-2
TGTGCCAGCAAGGGGAAAACAATTCAGTACTTC	CASKGKTIQYF	NA	TRBV6-4	NA	TRBJ2-4
TGCGCCAGCAGCCAAGGAACGACAGAGCGCTACGAGCAGTACTTC	CASSQGTTERYEQYF	NA	TRBV4-1	NA	TRBJ2-7
TGTGCCACCAGCAGAAGCACTGAAGCTTTCTTT	CATSRSTEAFF	NA	TRBV15	NA	TRBJ1-1
TGTGCCAGCACCGTGACTAACTATGGCTACACCTTC	CASTVTNYGYTF	NA	TRBV6-1	NA	TRBJ1-2
TGTGCCAGCAGCTTAACCGGGGAGCTGTTTTTT	CASSLTGELFF	NA	TRBV7-9	NA	TRBJ2-2
TGTGCCAGCAGCCTAACATCCGCGGACACCGGGGAGCTGTTTTTT	CASSLTSADTGELFF	NA	TRBV7-7	NA	TRBJ2-2
TGTGCCTGGAACAGTCATAGCAATCAGCCCCAGCATTTT	CAWNSHSNQPQHF	NA	TRBV30	NA	TRBJ1-5
TGTGCCAGCCAGGGGTTCAATCAGCCCCAGCATTTT	CASQGFNQPQHF	NA	TRBV27	NA	TRBJ1-5
TGCGCCAGCAGCTTAGGGACAGGGGTCTCCTACGAGCAGTACTTC	CASSLGTGVSYEQYF	NA	TRBV5-1	TRBD1	TRBJ2-7
TGTGCCAGTAGCCTGGGCCTTGCAACTAATGAAAAACTGTTTTTT	CASSLGLATNEKLFF	NA	TRBV19	NA	TRBJ1-4
TGTGCCAGCAGTCCGGGACAACTTTCGGATACGCAGTATTTT	CASSPGQLSDTQYF	NA	TRBV27	NA	TRBJ2-3
TGCGCCAGCAGCGTGGGACTAGCGGATCCAGATACGCAGTATTTT	CASSVGLADPDTQYF	NA	TRBV5-1	TRBD2	TRBJ2-3
TGTGCCAGCAGTTATCCAGCGGGAGGTCTAAAGACCCAGTACTTC	CASSYPAGGLKTQYF	NA	TRBV6-5	TRBD2	TRBJ2-5
TGTGCCAGCAGCTTAGGAGTCGGACAGGCGGGATTCTACGAGCAGTACTTC	CASSLGVGQAGFYEQYF	NA	TRBV11-3	NA	TRBJ2-7
TGTGCCAGCAGTGACTCAGGGAACTATGGCTACACCTTC	CASSDSGNYGYTF	NA	TRBV6-4	NA	TRBJ1-2
TGTGCCAGCAGCGTAGGAGGGGGACTGTCGTGGGGTACGCAGTATTTT	CASSVGGGLSWGTQYF	NA	TRBV9	NA	TRBJ2-3
TGTGCCACCACCGCCGATCGTGGGGGGTGGCAGTTCTTC	CATTADRGGWQFF	NA	TRBV6-1	NA	TRBJ2-1
TGTGCCAGTAGCCCATCCTCGGGACTTACAGGACGTGGCTACACCTTC	CASSPSSGLTGRGYTF	NA	TRBV19	NA	TRBJ1-2
TGTGCCAGCAGTGAAATGGCTGCAACTAATGAAAAACTGTTTTTT	CASSEMAATNEKLFF	NA	TRBV6-1	NA	TRBJ1-4
TGCGCCAGCAGCCAAGCCGGGTGGGCCCAAGAGACCCAGTACTTC	CASSQAGWAQETQYF	NA	TRBV4-1	NA	TRBJ2-5
TGTGCCAGCAGCGGAACTAGCGGGACCTACAATGAGCAGTTCTTC	CASSGTSGTYNEQFF	NA	TRBV9	TRBD2	TRBJ2-1
TGTGCCAGCTCACCACCGGGCTTATCAGCGGGAGTCTACGAGCAGTACTTC	CASSPPGLSAGVYEQYF	NA	TRBV18	TRBD2	TRBJ2-7
TGTGCCAGCAGTTACTCTGGGATTGGCAGTTACGAGCAGTACTTC	CASSYSGIGSYEQYF	NA	TRBV6-7	NA	TRBJ2-7
TGTGCCTGGAGTCTTGGGACTAGCGGGAGGGCCGGGTACAATGAGCAGTTCTTC	CAWSLGTSGRAGYNEQFF	NA	TRBV30	TRBD2	TRBJ2-1
TGTGCCACAACCCAGTCTCCGGGACTAGCGGGAGAAGTGGCCGGGGAGCTGTTTTTT	CATTQSPGLAGEVAGELFF	NA	TRBV27	TRBD2	TRBJ2-2
TGTGCCAGCAGCCTTCCCTACACCCTCCAAGAGACCCAGTACTTC	CASSLPYTLQETQYF	NA	TRBV7-9	NA	TRBJ2-5